This T cell receptor beta chain was identified in a study of blood T cell repertoires in COVID-19. Study at large: Researchers got acute and convalescent COVID-19 samples from the United States, Italy and Spain.

The CDR3 sequence is 16 residues long. Trimming removed 3 bases at V and 4 bases at J, with 17 bases between. Germline assignment: CDR1 SGHDN and CDR2 FVKESK. Generated by immunoSEQ multiplex PCR, the TCRdb table keeps only in-frame clones and is missing some. The table lists approximately 110,000 clones, around 80% of them singletons. Sequencing was performed on peripheral blood. The rearrangement joins TRBV14 to TRBJ2-3; tentatively, D is TRBD2 (6 bases). The source of this sequence is a human donor in a cohort sampled during active or convalescent COVID-19. CDR3: CASSHWVGGGPDTQYF. The CDR3 nucleotides read TGTGCCAGCAGCCATTGGGTCGGTGGAGGGCCAGATACGCAGTATTTT.